The entry that follows covers one T cell receptor (beta chain) sequence. This clone was picked up one time. No antigen is known for it. No qualities accompany the bases; no much larger clone lies one base away. Preparation of the library involved the immunoSEQ multiplex PCR assay. For the multiplex PCR, a mixture combining 60 forward primers for TCR Vbeta segments and 13 reverse primers for TCR Jbeta segments was used. Amplification of the CDR3 region of rearranged TCR beta genes was performed with a multiplex PCR assay on genomic DNA. Amplified TCR beta libraries were sequenced as 87-base-pair reads on the Illumina HiSeq System. On the study's bioinformatics: In a later analysis, roughly 80 million unique TCR beta chains were counted across the roughly 610 repertoires, and roughly 10 million of these chains were shared by at least two donors. To remove PCR and sequencing errors, raw reads were error-corrected and collapsed into unique sequences using a nearest-neighbor algorithm that merged closely related sequences. Alignment of CDR3 sequences to IMGT reference sequences was used to assign V, D and J gene segments. For a sequence to be retained, a match of at least six nucleotides to both a V gene segment and a J gene segment was required. A rearrangement was called productive if the CDR3 had no stop codons and remained in frame with V and J, and every other rearrangement was called non-productive. Following IMGT convention, CDR3 was defined as the stretch from the second conserved V-encoded cysteine up to the conserved J-encoded phenylalanine. The earlier analysis of 587 of the donors excluded sequences that lacked an unambiguous match to a single V gene segment. An earlier analysis of approximately 590 of the donors classified V segments as functional when productive rearrangements were above 56.7% and as segregating when the standard deviation between donors was above 5%. A statistical classification framework was built for diagnosing cytomegalovirus status from the catalog of TCR beta chain sequences. In a later analysis, TCR nucleotide sequences were compared against IMGT/GENE-DB human TR gene sequences so that V and J genes could be assigned. In a later analysis, CDR3 sequences and most-parsimonious VDJ recombination scenarios were assigned using the TCRdist pipeline. A later analysis defined each TCR beta chain by its CDR3 amino acid sequence plus V-gene family, and excluded reads lacking a unique V-gene family. In a later analysis, around 600 highly shared, low-generation-probability nucleotide sequences were removed to address suspected cross-contamination and a sequencing artifact. In a later analysis, a clonal expansion index for each public chain was calculated from normalized within-repertoire ranks of inferred template counts. In a later analysis, generation probabilities were computed using a VDJ recombination model fitted to out-of-frame rearrangements, and the results were checked against IGoR. A later analysis scored TCR-TCR, TCR-HLA and TCR-CMV co-occurrence with hypergeometric tests, applying a repertoire-size bias correction to TCR pairs. A later analysis estimated false discovery rates by permuting HLA or CMV assignments 20 times. In a later analysis, co-occurring TCRs were grouped with DBSCAN, and TCRdist sequence similarity was added when clustering was performed within HLA-allele-positive subsets. For co-occurrence clustering, repertoires with fewer than 30,000 or more than 120,000 public chains were excluded, along with roughly 5 repertoires with anomalous nucleotide sharing. TCRdb carries this immuneACCESS record with in-frame sequences only. Its versions omit some clonotypes, under half of them owing to an unresolved V gene in the studies checked, with the rest unexplained. V, J and clone size are those of that table, while D and trimming were read from the DNA. The sample table contains around 280,000 clones; only one count was recorded for approximately 90% of them. The ten top clones hold 2% to 3% of the sample.

V and J lose 4 bases and 6 bases, and a span of 15 bases separates them. CDR1 and CDR2 were assigned from the germline V gene (reference sequence) as SEHNR and FQNEAQ. From cysteine to phenylalanine, the CDR3 is 15 amino acids long. Kept here is only the CDR3 DNA, which spans 45 bases and is read in frame from base 1. The data were obtained in a study of cytomegalovirus exposure and HLA in healthy donors (dated 2017 in TCRdb). Describing the broader study: An earlier analysis of some 500 of the donors reported roughly 270 Gb of sequence data and 100 million to 130 million unique TCR beta sequences from 150 million to 200 million T cells. Approximately 310 gigabases of sequencing data and around 87 million unique TCR sequences were included in an early release covering about 620 HLA-typed donors. All discovery cohort repertoires had been generated using a single sequencing platform. Donor age, sex, ethnicity and CMV serostatus were compiled alongside the repertoire data. Genome-wide SNP genotypes for about 65% of the roughly 670 donors were used in a later genetic analysis, which treated that subset as a discovery cohort. Across about 380 genotyped donors of the cohort, an average of about 240,000 unique TCR beta nucleotide sequences per donor were sequenced, and roughly 18% of those sequences were non-productive. The number of typed donors differed by locus: roughly 629-640 for A, B, C, DRB1 and DQB1; approximately 520 for DQA1; 606 for DPA1; and 400 to 480 for DPB1. The study used immunosequencing to profile the T cell repertoires of 666 subjects and linked those repertoires to cytomegalovirus serostatus. In the later analysis, no new phenotypic data were used to find candidate immune exposures; instead, reliance was placed on TCR beta sequences and their occurrence across donors. High-throughput TCR immunosequencing, statistical association of individual TCRs with disease status, and machine learning were combined to predict cytomegalovirus infection status. Class I and class II HLA loci were covered by the typing at four-digit resolution. Of the roughly 400 genotyped donors, roughly 80% fell in the genetic ancestry cluster associated with self-reported Caucasian donors. In addition to the first cohort of 650 to 750 subjects, a separate validation cohort of over 90 different subjects was used. An earlier analysis of 587 of the donors used high-throughput TCR beta sequencing to judge whether each TCR beta V gene segment behaved as functional or pseudogenic. Several DR-DQ haplotypes were treated as single units for association and clustering because of strong linkage in the cohort. A later analysis re-examined previously published TCR beta repertoires from more than 550 donors and added high-resolution HLA genotyping to investigate patterns of TCR occurrence. The study aimed to test whether signatures of past pathogen exposure could be identified by cataloging public T cell receptors. The research as a whole found: A cluster of highly shared sequence variants was judged likely to be a technical artifact of the sequencing pipeline. Across donors, most TCR sequences were observed very rarely, whereas some public TCRs were present in many individuals. A later analysis found that HLA-associated TCR beta chains were more clonally expanded and had lower generation probabilities than equally common non-associated chains. Sequencing depth was assumed to be roughly uniform across donors in the presence/absence analyses, though that assumption may not hold. Some IMGT-functional V segments, including TRBV6-2 and TRBV6-3, could not be distinguished by the 87-base-pair reads and were therefore excluded. In vitro tests confirmed that a few of the cytomegalovirus-associated TCR beta chains recognize cytomegalovirus antigens. In a later analysis, the rate of TCR association differed among HLA loci, with DRB1 alleles having the most associated TCRs and HLA-C alleles having the fewest. A later genetic analysis reported fewer N-insertions in productive TCRs among donors in an Asian-associated ancestry cluster than the roughly 700-donor mean. It was suggested by the authors that the approach could potentially be generalized to other disease states and immunological phenotypes. In an earlier analysis of approximately 590 of the donors, most TCR beta V segments appeared in productive rearrangements about 87% or about 30% of the time, broadly matching IMGT annotations. At a false discovery rate of 0.05, a later analysis linked some 17,000 TCR beta sequences to specific HLA alleles. The study gave a list of some 150 TCR beta chains associated with cytomegalovirus. Because HLA typing was unavailable for some donors at each locus, only the typed subset was used in association tests. A further reported finding was that TCR beta sequences accurately predicted the HLA-A and HLA-B alleles for most subjects in the first cohort. When HLA alleles, especially DR and DQ, strongly co-occurred, TCR associations were difficult to assign to individual alleles. The only immune exposure information available for the cohort was CMV serostatus. A later genetic analysis associated a missense DCLRE1C variant with V-gene and J-gene trimming of TCR beta chains, and an independent cohort replicated the association. According to a later analysis, parvovirus B19, influenza, CMV and Epstein-Barr virus appeared linked to several top co-occurrence clusters. Cytomegalovirus status was reported to be diagnosed by the classifier with high specificity and sensitivity in both the original and validation cohorts. Linkage disequilibrium might explain the correlated functional status among segregating V segments, but an unknown experimental factor could not be excluded. Because counts were too low, approximately 18 rarely observed V segments, including chromosome 9 orphons, were excluded from the earlier analysis of 587 of the donors. Only TCR beta chains were sequenced in this cohort, and the absence of alpha or paired-chain data limited detectable features. A later analysis found that most CMV-associated TCR beta chains appeared HLA-restricted, with HLA associations seemingly driven largely by CMV exposure.

The cohort consisted of 650 to 700 healthy bone marrow donors. All cohort members were sampled while nominally healthy, although unrecorded immune exposures were likely present. The donor tested CMV seronegative and was one of the 352 seronegative cohort members. Each donor provided a peripheral blood sample, and peripheral blood mononuclear cells were used for TCR beta sequencing. Genomic DNA extraction from the blood cell samples was performed with the Qiagen DNeasy Blood Extraction Kit. The clonotype was recovered from a woman under 30 in good health and CMV-seronegative. The receptor chain draws on TRBV7-9 and TRBJ1-4; the D gene assignment is ambiguous. Source material: PBMCs. In nucleotide form, the sequence is TGTGCCAGCAGCTCACCGACAATCCTCCATGAAAAACTGTTTTTT. Translated, this is CASSSPTILHEKLFF.